This T cell receptor beta chain was retrieved from a study of T cells expressing NK-cell markers. Overall study results and limits: Dominant NKG2C+ clonotypes made up roughly 1.0-7.5% of CD8+ T cells in six donors.

In the case of this clonotype: Its antigen is still unknown.

For each CDR3 protein, TCRdb gives one entry from its re-call of the 5' RACE reads, without DNA. The sample totals 500,000 or so distinct CDR3 sequences. This CDR3 is 15 amino acids long. The chain employs TRBV21-1 and TRBJ2-3; checking the TCRdb D call of TRBD2 is not possible without DNA. TRBV21-1 is reported as a pseudogene. The sequence was obtained from a young man in good health. Sequenced: blood T cells: a sorted CD56 or NKG2C T cell subset, CD4+ or CD8+ T cells, or bulk PBMC T cells (not recorded which). The CDR3 loop is CASRPGQWRADTQYF.